Each of the 3 T cell receptor beta chains below was sequenced from the same sample in a study of blood T cell repertoires in COVID-19. Using immunoSEQ multiplex PCR, the repertoire was profiled, and TCRdb retains in-frame clones only, with some absent. The top ten hold about 10% of the sample, which has over 100,000 clones, roughly 76% seen once. Material: peripheral blood. These receptors were collected from a human donor in a cohort sampled during active COVID-19.

The sample holds a few counts of this clone. The chain combines TRBV5-1 with TRBJ2-3; 13 nucleotides match TRBD2. The V gene end was trimmed by 4 bases and the J gene end by 3 bases; junction bases not matched to a gene: 5. The CDR3 length is 16 residues. Germline V lookup: CDR1 SGHRS, CDR2 YFSETQ. The CDR3 protein is CASSRGLAGTTDTQYF. The CDR3 DNA follows: TGCGCCAGCAGCCGGGGACTAGCGGGAACGACAGATACGCAGTATTTT.

The chain joins TRBV5-4 to TRBJ1-2; 7 bases line up with TRBD1. CDR3 length: 14 residues. Germline CDR1 is SGHNT and CDR2 is YYREEE (reference sequence). Trimming at V came to 3 bases and at J to 3 bases, leaving 5 bases not matched to a gene. The CDR3 spells CASSWGRGDYGYTF. The CDR3 bases are TGTGCCAGCAGCTGGGGCAGGGGGGACTATGGCTACACCTTC.

This chain joins TRBV28 and TRBJ1-5; weak D call: TRBD1 (5 bases). CDR1 and CDR2 (germline): MDHEN, SYDVKM. With 2 bases removed from V and 10 bases from J, the gap between germline ends came to 9 bases. This CDR3 region has 12 residues. The CDR3 here is CASSLAGQPQHF. CDR3 nucleotides: TGTGCCAGCAGTTTAGCGGGGCAACCCCAGCATTTT. Looking up the rest from reference TRBV28 and TRBJ1-5 gives the full variable domain: DVKVTQSSRYLVKRTGEKVFLECVQDMDHENMFWYRQDPGLGLRLIYFSYDVKMKEKGDIPEGYSVSREKKERFSLILESASTNQTSMYLCASSLAGQPQHFGDGTRLSIL.